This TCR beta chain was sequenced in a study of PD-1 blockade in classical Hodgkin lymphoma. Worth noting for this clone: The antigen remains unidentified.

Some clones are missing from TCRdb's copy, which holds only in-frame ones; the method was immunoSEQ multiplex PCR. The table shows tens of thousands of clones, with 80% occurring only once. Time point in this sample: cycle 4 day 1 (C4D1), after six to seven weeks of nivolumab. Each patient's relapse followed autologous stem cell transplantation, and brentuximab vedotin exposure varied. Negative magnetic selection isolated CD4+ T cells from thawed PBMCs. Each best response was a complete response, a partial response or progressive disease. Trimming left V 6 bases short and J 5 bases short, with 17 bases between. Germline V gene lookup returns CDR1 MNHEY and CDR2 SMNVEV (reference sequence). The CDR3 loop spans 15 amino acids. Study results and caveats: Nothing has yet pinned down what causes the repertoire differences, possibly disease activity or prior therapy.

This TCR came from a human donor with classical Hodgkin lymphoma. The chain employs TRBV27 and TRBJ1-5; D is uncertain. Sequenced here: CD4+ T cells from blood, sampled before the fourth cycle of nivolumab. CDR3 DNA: TGTGCCAGCAGCCGGAGAGGAGGGTTGGATCAGCCCCAGCATTTT. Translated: CASSRRGGLDQPQHF.